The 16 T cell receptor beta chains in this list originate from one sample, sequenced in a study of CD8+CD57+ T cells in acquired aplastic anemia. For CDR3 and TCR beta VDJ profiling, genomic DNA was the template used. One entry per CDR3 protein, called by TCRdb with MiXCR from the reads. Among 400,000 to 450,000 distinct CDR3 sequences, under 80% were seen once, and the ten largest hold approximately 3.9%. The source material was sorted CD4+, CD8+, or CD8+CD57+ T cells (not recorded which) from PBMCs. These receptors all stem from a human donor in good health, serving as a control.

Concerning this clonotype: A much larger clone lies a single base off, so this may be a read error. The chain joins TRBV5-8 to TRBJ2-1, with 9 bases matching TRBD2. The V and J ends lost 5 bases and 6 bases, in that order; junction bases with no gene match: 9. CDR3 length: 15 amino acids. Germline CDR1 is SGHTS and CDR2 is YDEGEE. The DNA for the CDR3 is TGTGCCAGCAGGTTAGGGCGGGGGGGCCTCAATGAGCAGTTCTTC. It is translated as CASRLGRGGLNEQFF.

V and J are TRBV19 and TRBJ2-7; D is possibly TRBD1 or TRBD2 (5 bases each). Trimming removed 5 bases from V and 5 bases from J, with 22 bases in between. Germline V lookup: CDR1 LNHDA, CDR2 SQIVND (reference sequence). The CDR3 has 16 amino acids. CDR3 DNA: TGTGCCAGTAGTCCCTCGTCTGTGGGGGAGTTCCACGAGCAGTACTTC. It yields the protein CASSPSSVGEFHEQYF.

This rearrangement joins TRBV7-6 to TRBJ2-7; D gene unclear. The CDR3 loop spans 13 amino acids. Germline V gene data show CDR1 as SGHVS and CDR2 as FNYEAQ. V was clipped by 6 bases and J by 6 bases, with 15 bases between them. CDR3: CASSPLRLCEQYF. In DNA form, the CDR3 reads TGTGCCAGCAGTCCCCTGCGCCTCTGCGAGCAGTACTTC.

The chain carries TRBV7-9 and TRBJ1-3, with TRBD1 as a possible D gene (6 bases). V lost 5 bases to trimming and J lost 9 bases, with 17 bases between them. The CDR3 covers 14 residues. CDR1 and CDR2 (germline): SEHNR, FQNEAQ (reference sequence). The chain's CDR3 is CASSARGSGATIYF. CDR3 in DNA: TGTGCCAGCAGCGCCAGGGGCTCCGGGGCCACCATATATTTT.

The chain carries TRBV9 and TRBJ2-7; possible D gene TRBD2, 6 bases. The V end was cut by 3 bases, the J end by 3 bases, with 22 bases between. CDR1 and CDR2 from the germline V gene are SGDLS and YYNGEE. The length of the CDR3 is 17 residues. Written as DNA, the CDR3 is TGTGCCAGCAGCGGCGACGGCGGGGCGTCTTATGGCTACGAGCAGTACTTC. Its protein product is CASSGDGGASYGYEQYF.

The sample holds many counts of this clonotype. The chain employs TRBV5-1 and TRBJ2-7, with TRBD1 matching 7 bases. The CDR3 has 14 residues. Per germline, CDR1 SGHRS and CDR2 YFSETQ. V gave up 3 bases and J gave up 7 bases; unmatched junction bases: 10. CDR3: CASSYYEQGREQYF. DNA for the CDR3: TGCGCCAGCAGCTATTATGAACAGGGGCGAGAGCAGTACTTC.

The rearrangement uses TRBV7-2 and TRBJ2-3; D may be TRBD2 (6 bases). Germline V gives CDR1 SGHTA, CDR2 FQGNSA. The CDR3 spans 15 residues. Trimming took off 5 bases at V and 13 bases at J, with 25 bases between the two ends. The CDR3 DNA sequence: TGTGCCAGCAGCGCAACACCGGGAGACCTGAACTACGAGTATTTT. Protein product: CASSATPGDLNYEYF.

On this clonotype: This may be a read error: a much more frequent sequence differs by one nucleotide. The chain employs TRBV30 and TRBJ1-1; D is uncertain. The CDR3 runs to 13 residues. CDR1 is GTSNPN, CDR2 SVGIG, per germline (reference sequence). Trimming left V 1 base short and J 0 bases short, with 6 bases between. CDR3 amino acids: CAWSGRVNTEAFF. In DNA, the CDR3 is TGTGCCTGGAGTGGGAGGGTGAACACTGAAGCTTTCTTT.

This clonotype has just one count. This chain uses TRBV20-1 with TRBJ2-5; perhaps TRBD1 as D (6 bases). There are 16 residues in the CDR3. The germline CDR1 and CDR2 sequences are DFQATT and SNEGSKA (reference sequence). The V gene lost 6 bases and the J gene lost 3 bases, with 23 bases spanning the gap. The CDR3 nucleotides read TGCAGTGCCATGGGACAAACGAACACCGGGGAAGAGACCCAGTACTTC. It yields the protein CSAMGQTNTGEETQYF.

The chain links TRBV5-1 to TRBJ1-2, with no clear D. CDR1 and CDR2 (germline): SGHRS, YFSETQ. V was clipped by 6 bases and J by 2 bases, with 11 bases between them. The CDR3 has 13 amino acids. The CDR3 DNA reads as TGCGCCAGCAAGTACACTAGAAACTATGGCTACACCTTC. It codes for CASKYTRNYGYTF.

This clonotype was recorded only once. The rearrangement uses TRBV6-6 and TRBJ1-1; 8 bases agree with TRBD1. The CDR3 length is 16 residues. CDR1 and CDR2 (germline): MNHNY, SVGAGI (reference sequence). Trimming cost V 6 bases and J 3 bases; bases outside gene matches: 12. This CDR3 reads CASRGDGQGGYTEAFF. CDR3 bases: TGTGCCAGCAGAGGGGACGGACAGGGTGGCTACACTGAAGCTTTCTTT.

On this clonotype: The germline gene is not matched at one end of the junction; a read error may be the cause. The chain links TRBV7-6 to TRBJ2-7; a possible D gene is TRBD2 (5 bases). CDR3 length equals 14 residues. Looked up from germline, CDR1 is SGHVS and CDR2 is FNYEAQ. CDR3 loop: CASSHGRNAQDFDF. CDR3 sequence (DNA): TGTGCCAGCAGCCATGGACGGAATGCGCAGGACTTCGACTTC. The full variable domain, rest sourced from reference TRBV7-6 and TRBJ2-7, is GAGVSQSPRYKVTKRGQDVALRCDPISGHVSLYWYRQALGQGPEFLTYFNYEAQQDKSGLPNDRFSAERPEGSISTLTIQRTEQRDSAMYRCASSHGRNAQDFDFGPGTRLTVT.

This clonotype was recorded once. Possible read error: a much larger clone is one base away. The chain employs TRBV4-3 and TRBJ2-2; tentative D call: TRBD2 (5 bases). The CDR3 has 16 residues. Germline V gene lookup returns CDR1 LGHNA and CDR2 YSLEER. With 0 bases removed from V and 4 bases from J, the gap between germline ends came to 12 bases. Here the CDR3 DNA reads TGCGCCAGCAGCCAAGATGGTCAGCGGTTCACCGGGGAGCTGTTTTTT. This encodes CASSQDGQRFTGELFF.

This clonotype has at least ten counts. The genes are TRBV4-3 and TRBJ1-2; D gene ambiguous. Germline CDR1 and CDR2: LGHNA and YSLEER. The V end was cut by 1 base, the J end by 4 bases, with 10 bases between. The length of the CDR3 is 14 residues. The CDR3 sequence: CASSQGTVVYGYTF. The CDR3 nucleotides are TGCGCCAGCAGCCAAGGGACTGTTGTCTATGGCTACACCTTC.

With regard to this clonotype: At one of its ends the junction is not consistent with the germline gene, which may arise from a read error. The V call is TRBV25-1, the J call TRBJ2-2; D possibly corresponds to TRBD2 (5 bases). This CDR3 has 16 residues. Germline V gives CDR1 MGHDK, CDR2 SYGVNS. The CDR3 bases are TGTGCCAGCAGCGCGGGTGGGGAGCCGAACACCGGGGAGCAGTTTTTT. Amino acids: CASSAGGEPNTGEQFF.

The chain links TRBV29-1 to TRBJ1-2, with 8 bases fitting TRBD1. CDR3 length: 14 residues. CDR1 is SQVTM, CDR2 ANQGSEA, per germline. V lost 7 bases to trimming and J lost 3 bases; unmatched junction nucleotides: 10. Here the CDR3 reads CSAGTQGADYGYTF. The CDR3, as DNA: TGCAGCGCTGGAACCCAGGGGGCGGACTATGGCTACACCTTC.